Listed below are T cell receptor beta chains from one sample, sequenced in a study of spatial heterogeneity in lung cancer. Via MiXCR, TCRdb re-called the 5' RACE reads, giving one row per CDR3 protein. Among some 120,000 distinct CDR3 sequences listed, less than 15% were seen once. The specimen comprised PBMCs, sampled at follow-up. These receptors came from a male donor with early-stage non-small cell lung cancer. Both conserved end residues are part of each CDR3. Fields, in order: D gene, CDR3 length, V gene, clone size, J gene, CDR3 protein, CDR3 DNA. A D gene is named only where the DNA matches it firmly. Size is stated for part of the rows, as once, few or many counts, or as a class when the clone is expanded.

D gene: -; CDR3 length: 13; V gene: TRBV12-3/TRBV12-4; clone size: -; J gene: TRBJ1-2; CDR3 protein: CASSSPRGQGYTF; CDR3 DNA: TGTGCCAGCAGTTCCCCCCGGGGGCAGGGCTACACCTTC
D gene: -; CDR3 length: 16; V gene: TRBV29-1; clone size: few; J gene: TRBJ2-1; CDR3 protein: CSVGLGGGLSYNEQFF; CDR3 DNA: TGCAGCGTTGGGCTAGGGGGAGGGCTCTCCTACAATGAGCAGTTCTTC
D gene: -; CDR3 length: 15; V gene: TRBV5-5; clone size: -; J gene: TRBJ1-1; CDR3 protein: CASSLSEGTYTEAFF; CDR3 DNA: TGTGCCAGCAGCTTGTCGGAGGGGACATACACTGAAGCTTTCTTT
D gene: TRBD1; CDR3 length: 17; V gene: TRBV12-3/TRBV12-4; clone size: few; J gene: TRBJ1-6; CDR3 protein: CASSTSLTGKYNSPLHF; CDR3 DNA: TGTGCCAGCAGTACCTCATTGACAGGGAAATATAATTCACCCCTCCACTTT
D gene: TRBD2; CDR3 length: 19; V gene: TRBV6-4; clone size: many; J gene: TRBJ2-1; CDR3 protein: CASSDRVAGPDRSYNEQFF; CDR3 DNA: TGTGCCAGCAGTGACAGAGTAGCGGGGCCGGACCGCTCCTACAATGAGCAGTTCTTC
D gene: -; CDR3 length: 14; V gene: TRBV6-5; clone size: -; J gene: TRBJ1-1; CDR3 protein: CASSYGVWDTEVFF; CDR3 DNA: TGTGCCAGCAGTTATGGGGTTTGGGACACTGAAGTTTTCTTT
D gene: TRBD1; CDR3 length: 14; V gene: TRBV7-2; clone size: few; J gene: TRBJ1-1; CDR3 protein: CASSYTGERTEAFF; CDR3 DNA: TGTGCCAGCAGCTATACAGGGGAGAGGACTGAAGCTTTCTTT
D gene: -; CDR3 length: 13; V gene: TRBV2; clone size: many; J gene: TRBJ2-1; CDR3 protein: CASSEAGVTEQFF; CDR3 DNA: TGTGCCAGCAGTGAAGCGGGGGTGACTGAGCAGTTCTTC
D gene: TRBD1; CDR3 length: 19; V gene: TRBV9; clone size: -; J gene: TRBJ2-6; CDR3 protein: CASSVASWTGVTGANVLTF; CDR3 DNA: TGTGCCAGCAGCGTAGCCAGTTGGACAGGGGTCACCGGGGCCAACGTCCTGACTTTC
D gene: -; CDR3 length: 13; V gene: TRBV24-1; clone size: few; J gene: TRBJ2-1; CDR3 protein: CATSQVDWNEQFF; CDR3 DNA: TGTGCCACCAGTCAGGTGGACTGGAATGAGCAGTTCTTC
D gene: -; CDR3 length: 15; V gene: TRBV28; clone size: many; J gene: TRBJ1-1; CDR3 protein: CASSTGSISVSEAFF; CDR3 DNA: TGTGCCAGCAGTACAGGGTCCATCTCTGTATCTGAAGCTTTCTTT
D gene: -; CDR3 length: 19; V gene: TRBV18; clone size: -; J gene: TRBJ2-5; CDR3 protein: CASSPPTTGFGQRQETQYF; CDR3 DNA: TGTGCCAGCTCACCACCGACCACAGGGTTTGGTCAACGACAAGAGACCCAGTACTTC
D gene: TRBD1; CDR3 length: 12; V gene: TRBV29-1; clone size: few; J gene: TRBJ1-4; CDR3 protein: CSAAGGQEKLFF; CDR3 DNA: TGCAGCGCTGCAGGGGGCCAAGAAAAACTGTTTTTT
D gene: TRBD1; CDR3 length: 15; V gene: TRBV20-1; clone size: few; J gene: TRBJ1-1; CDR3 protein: CSAENSGTGNTEAFF; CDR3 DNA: TGCAGTGCTGAGAACTCCGGGACAGGGAACACTGAAGCTTTCTTT
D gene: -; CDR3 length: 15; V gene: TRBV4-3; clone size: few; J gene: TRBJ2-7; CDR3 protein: CASSPGQSNSYEQYF; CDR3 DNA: TGCGCCAGCAGCCCGGGACAATCAAACTCCTACGAGCAGTACTTC
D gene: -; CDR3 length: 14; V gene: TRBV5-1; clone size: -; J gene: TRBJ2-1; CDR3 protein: CASGLGDKHNEQFF; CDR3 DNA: TGCGCCAGCGGATTGGGAGACAAGCACAATGAGCAGTTCTTC
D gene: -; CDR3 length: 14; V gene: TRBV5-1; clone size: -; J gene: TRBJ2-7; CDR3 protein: CASSPGGRAYEQYF; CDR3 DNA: TGCGCCAGCAGCCCGGGGGGCAGGGCCTACGAGCAGTACTTC
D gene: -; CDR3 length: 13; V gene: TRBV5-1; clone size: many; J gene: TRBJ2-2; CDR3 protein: CASSRGDTGELFF; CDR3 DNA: TGCGCCAGCAGCAGGGGGGACACCGGGGAGCTGTTTTTT
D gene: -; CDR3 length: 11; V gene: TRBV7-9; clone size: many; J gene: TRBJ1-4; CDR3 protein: CASGSLAELFF; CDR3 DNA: TGTGCCAGCGGATCCTTGGCGGAACTGTTTTTT
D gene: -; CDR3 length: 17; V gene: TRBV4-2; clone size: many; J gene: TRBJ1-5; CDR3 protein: CASSQEGSANSNQPQHF; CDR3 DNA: TGTGCCAGCAGCCAAGAGGGATCGGCTAACAGCAATCAGCCCCAGCATTTT
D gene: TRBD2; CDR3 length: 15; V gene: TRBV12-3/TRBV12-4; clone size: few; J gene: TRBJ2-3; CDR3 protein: CASSLWRGSTDTQYF; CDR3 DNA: TGTGCCAGCAGTTTATGGCGGGGGAGCACAGATACGCAGTATTTT
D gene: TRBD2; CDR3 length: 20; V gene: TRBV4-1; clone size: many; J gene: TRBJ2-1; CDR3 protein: CASSPTPRRGGSSSYNEQFF; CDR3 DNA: TGCGCCAGCAGCCCTACGCCCCGGCGGGGGGGTTCCAGCTCCTACAATGAGCAGTTCTTC
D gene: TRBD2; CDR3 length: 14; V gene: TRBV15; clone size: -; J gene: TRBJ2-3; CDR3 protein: CATSSSGVTDTQYF; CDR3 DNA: TGTGCCACCAGCTCTAGCGGGGTTACAGATACGCAGTATTTT
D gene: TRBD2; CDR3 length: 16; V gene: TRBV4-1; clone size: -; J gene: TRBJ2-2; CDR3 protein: CASSRLAGGRGGELFF; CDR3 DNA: TGCGCCAGCAGTCGACTAGCGGGGGGCCGCGGCGGGGAGCTGTTTTTT
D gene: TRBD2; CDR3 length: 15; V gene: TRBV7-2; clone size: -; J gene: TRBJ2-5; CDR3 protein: CASTPTSGKQETQYF; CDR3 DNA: TGTGCCAGCACCCCGACTAGCGGGAAGCAAGAGACCCAGTACTTC
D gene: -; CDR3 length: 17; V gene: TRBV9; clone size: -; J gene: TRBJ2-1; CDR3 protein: CASSVAGTSVSYNEQFF; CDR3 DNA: TGTGCCAGCAGCGTAGCAGGGACATCCGTCTCCTACAATGAGCAGTTCTTC
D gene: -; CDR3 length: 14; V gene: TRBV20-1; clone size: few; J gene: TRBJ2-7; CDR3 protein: CSALRGARFYEQYF; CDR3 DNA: TGCAGTGCCCTTAGGGGGGCCAGATTCTACGAGCAGTACTTC
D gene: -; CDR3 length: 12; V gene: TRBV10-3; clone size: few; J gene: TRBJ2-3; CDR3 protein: CAISAKKDTQYF; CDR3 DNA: TGTGCCATCAGTGCGAAGAAAGATACGCAGTATTTT
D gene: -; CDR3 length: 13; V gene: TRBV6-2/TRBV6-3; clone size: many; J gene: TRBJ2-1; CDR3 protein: CASSYSTGNEQFF; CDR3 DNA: TGTGCCAGCAGTTACTCGACTGGGAATGAGCAGTTCTTC
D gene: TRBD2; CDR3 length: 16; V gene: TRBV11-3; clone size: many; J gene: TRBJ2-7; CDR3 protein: CASSLGISGTSYEQYF; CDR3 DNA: TGTGCCAGCAGCTTAGGAATTAGCGGGACCTCCTACGAGCAGTACTTC
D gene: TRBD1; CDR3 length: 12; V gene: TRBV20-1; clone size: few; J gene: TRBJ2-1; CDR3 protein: CSANGQGLSLLF; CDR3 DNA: TGCAGTGCTAACGGACAGGGTTTATCCTTGCTCTTC
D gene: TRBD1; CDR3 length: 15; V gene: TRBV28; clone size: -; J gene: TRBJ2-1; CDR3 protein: CASSSSGQGYNEQFF; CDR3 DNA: TGTGCCAGCAGTTCCTCGGGACAGGGGTACAATGAGCAGTTCTTC
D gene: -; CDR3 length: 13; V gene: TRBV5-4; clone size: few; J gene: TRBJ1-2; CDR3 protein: CASSADSGYGYTF; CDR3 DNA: TGTGCCAGCAGCGCGGACAGTGGCTATGGCTACACCTTC
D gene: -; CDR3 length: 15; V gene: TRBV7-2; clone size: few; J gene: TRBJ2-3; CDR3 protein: CASSPGDTFTDTQYF; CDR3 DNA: TGTGCCAGCAGCCCGGGGGACACTTTCACAGATACGCAGTATTTT
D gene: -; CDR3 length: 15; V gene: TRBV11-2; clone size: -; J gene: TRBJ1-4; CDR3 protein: CASSRPGPTNEKLFF; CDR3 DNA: TGTGCCAGCAGTCGACCAGGACCAACTAATGAAAAACTGTTTTTT
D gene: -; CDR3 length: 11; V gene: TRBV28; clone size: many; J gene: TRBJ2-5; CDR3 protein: CASSFRETQYF; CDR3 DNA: TGTGCCAGCAGTTTCCGAGAGACCCAGTACTTC
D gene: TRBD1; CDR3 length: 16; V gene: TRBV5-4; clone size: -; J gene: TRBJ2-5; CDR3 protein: CASRAGTGGNWETQYF; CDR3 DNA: TGTGCCAGCAGGGCCGGGACAGGGGGAAATTGGGAGACCCAGTACTTC
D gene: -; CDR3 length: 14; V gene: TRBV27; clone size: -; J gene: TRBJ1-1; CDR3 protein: CASSLSVVATEAFF; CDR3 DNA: TGTGCCAGCAGTTTGTCCGTGGTAGCCACTGAAGCTTTCTTT
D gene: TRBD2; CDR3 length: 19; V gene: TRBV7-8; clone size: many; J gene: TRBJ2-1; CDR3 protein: CASSLRSSGGTSGIGEQFF; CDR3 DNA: TGTGCCAGCAGCTTACGAAGTAGCGGGGGGACAAGCGGAATCGGTGAGCAGTTCTTC
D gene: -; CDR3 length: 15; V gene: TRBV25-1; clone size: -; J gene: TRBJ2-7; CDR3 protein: CASTPLGDTSYEQYF; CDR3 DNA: TGTGCCAGCACCCCGCTGGGGGACACCTCCTACGAGCAGTACTTC
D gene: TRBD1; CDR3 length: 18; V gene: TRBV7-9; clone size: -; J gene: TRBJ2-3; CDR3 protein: CTSSFPPQGVTSTDTQYF; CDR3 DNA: TGTACCAGCAGCTTCCCGCCACAGGGGGTAACTAGCACAGATACGCAGTATTTT
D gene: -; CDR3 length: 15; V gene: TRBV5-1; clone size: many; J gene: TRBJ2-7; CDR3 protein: CASGQGTHTNDEQYF; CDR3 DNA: TGCGCCAGTGGGCAGGGAACCCATACCAACGACGAGCAGTACTTC
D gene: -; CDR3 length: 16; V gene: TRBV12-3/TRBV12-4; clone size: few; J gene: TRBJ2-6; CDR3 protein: CASSSGTFSGANVLTF; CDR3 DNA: TGTGCCAGCAGTTCCGGGACCTTCTCTGGGGCCAACGTCCTGACTTTC
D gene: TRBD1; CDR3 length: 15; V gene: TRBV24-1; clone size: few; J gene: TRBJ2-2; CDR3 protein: CATKDRGGNTGELFF; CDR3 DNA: TGTGCCACAAAGGACAGGGGCGGGAACACCGGGGAGCTGTTTTTT
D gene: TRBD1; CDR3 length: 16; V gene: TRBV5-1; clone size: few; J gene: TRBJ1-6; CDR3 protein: CASSLQRQGRNSPLHF; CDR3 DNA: TGCGCCAGCAGCTTGCAAAGACAGGGGAGAAATTCACCCCTCCACTTT
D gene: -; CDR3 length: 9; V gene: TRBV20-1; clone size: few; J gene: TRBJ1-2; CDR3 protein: CSTVPGYTF; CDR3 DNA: TGCAGTACCGTGCCAGGCTACACCTTC
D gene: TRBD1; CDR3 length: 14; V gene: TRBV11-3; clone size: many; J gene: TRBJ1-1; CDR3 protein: CASSLRGRFTEAFF; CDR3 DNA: TGTGCCAGCAGCTTAAGGGGGCGCTTCACTGAAGCTTTCTTT
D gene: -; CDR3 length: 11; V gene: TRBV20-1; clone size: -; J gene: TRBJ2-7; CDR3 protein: CSARQSYEQYF; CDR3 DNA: TGCAGTGCTAGACAGTCCTACGAGCAGTACTTC
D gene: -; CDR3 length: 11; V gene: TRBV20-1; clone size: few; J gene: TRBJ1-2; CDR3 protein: CSATMTEGYTF; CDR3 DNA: TGCAGTGCTACGATGACAGAGGGCTACACCTTC
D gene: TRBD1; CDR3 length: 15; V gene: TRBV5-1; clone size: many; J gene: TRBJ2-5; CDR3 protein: CASSLDGRGQETQYF; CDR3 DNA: TGCGCCAGCAGCTTGGATGGCAGGGGGCAAGAGACCCAGTACTTC
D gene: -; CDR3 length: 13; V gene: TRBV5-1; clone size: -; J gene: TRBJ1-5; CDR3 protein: CASSFDTNQPQHF; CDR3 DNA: TGCGCCAGCAGCTTTGACACGAATCAGCCCCAGCATTTT
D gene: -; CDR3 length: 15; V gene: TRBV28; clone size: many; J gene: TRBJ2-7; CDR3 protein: CASNTVGQGSYEQYF; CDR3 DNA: TGTGCCAGCAACACGGTGGGGCAAGGTTCCTACGAGCAGTACTTC
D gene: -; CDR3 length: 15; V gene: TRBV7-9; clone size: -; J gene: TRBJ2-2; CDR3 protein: CASSLSGWPTGELFF; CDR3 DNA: TGTGCCAGCAGCTTATCCGGTTGGCCCACCGGGGAGCTGTTTTTT
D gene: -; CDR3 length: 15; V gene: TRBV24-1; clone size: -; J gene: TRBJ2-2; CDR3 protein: CATSDLYANTGELFF; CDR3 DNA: TGTGCCACCAGTGATTTATATGCGAACACCGGGGAGCTGTTTTTT
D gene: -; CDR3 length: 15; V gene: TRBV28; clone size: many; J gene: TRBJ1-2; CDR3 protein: CASSPGGTGNYGYTF; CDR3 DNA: TGTGCCAGCAGTCCCGGGGGAACAGGGAACTATGGCTACACCTTC
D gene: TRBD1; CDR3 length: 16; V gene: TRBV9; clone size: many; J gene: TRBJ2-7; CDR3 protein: CASSVIPGQGTYEQYF; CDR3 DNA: TGTGCCAGCAGCGTAATTCCGGGACAGGGAACCTACGAGCAGTACTTC
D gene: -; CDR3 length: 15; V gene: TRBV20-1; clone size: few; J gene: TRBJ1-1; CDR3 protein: CSAIRGGTMNTEAFF; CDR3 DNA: TGCAGTGCTATCCGCGGGGGCACCATGAACACTGAAGCTTTCTTT